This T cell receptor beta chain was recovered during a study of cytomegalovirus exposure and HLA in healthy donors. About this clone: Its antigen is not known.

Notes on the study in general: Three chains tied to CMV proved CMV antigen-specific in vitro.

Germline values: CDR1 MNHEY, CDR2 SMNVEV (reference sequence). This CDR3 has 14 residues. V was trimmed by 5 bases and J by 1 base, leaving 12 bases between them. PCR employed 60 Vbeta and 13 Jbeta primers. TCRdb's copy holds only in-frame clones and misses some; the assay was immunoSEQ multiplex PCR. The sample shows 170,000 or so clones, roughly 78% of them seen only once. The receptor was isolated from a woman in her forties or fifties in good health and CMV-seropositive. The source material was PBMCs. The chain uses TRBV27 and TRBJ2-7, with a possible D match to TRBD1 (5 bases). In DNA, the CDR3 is TGTGCCAGCAGTCTAGACGCAGGGTCCTACGAGCAGTACTTC. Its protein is CASSLDAGSYEQYF.